This TCR beta chain emerged from a study of shared clonotypes between healthy human individuals. Study-wide results and caveats: Tissue TCR repertoires likely differ from these blood-only repertoires.

Deep-level settings were used for running the assay. Clones were read by immunoSEQ multiplex PCR, and TCRdb kept only the in-frame ones, dropping some. The sample has 950,000 to 1,100,000 clones; approximately 80% are singletons. A note on this clone: Its antigen remains unidentified.

The receptor's source is a man aged 18 to 29 in good health. Some clones in this sample may be carry-over from other donors' samples. Sequenced material: memory CD4+ T cells from PBMCs. Subset denoted: CD45RA-negative fraction.

The CDR3 sequence: CASSGKTGTGNQPQHF. As DNA, the CDR3 is TGTGCCAGCAGTGGCAAAACAGGGACGGGCAATCAGCCCCAGCATTTT. J is TRBJ1-5 and V is TRBV6-1, with TRBD1 as a possible D gene (6 bases). Germline V gene data show CDR1 as MNHNS and CDR2 as SASEGT. Trimming took 4 bases from V and 2 from J, leaving 15 bases between them. The CDR3 is 16 amino acids.